The source of this T cell receptor beta chain is a study of T cell repertoires in cytomegalovirus infection. Across the whole study: Both a matching HLA type and CMV infection were indicated by public TCR beta signatures. Study observations and caveats: Using cumulative public TCR beta family frequency, the authors identified those who carried CMV together with the relevant HLA. Predominance within the ex vivo response was attributable to HLA-C-restricted CMV-specific TCR beta clonotypes.

TCRdb fed the reads into MiXCR, producing one record per CDR3 protein. The sample lists over 200,000 distinct CDR3 sequences, roughly an eighth occurring once. This clonotype was observed many times. The antigen remains undetermined. The CDR3 extends over 20 amino acids. Per the germline V gene, CDR1 is MNHEY and CDR2 is SVGAGI. With V trimmed by 5 bases and J by 1 base, 20 bases remained unmatched. This TCR was recovered from a human donor in good health (CMV status not recorded). Some clones in this sample may be carry-over from other donors' samples. V gene TRBV6-5 combines with J gene TRBJ2-7, with 10 bases fitting TRBD1. The sample was PBMCs. CDR3 sequence reads: CASSPESGQGFIVGSYEQYV. CDR3 coding DNA: TGTGCCAGCAGTCCAGAGTCGGGACAGGGGTTTATAGTGGGGTCCTACGAGCAGTACGTC.